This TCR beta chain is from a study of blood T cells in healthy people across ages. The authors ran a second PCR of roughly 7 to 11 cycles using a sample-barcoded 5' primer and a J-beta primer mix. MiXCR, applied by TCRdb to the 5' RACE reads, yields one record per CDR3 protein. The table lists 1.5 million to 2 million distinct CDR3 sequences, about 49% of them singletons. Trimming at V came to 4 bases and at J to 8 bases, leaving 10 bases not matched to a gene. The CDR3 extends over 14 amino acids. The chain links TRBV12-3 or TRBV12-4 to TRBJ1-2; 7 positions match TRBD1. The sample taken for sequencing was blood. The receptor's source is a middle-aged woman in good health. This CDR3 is CASSSRQGGGGYTF. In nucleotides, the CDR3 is TGTGCCAGCAGTTCTCGACAGGGAGGAGGGGGCTACACCTTC.